This T cell receptor (beta chain) emerged from a study of shared clonotypes between healthy human individuals. The germline gives CDR1 ENHRY, CDR2 SYGVKD. V lost 6 bases and J 2 bases, leaving 10 bases between the germline ends. This CDR3 is built from 14 residues. Using immunoSEQ multiplex PCR, the repertoire was profiled, and TCRdb retains in-frame clones only, with some absent. The sample lists approximately 340,000 clones, approximately 79% occurring once. The V gene is TRBV10-3, the J gene TRBJ2-2, with D possibly matching TRBD2 (5 bases). Sequenced material: memory CD4+ T cells sorted from blood. As for subset: CD45RA-negative fraction. The receptor's source is a man aged 25 to 45 in good health. The CDR3 loop is CAIRTSGNTGELFF. The CDR3 DNA reads TGTGCCATCAGAACGAGCGGAAACACCGGGGAGCTGTTTTTT.